Described below is a single T cell receptor (beta chain) sequence and its context. The source of the sample is a study of Ad26.COV2.S vaccination and SARS-CoV-2 variants. CDR1 is SGHKS and CDR2 is YYEKEE in the germline V gene (reference sequence). With V trimmed by 0 bases and J by 2 bases, 5 bases remained unmatched. The CDR3 totals 16 residues. Method: immunoSEQ multiplex PCR; TCRdb's copy keeps in-frame clones and lacks some. The sample holds about half a million clones, 70% to 90% seen once. Treatment specified: around 19 received Ad26.COV2.S at low or high dose, single or two shots; several received placebo; per-sample allocation not given. Sampling happened 63 days after the first vaccine or placebo injection.

The sequenced sample was peripheral blood, obtained in a trial of Ad26.COV2.S vaccine versus placebo. The clonotype originates from a person aged 18 to 59 who received the Ad26.COV2.S COVID-19 vaccine or a placebo. The chain uses TRBV5-5 and TRBJ2-1; 7 bases align to TRBD1. CDR3 amino acids: CASSLARQGAYNEQFF. The CDR3 nucleotides read TGTGCCAGCAGCTTGGCCCGGCAGGGGGCCTACAATGAGCAGTTCTTC.